The clone carrying this TCR beta chain was picked up many times. CDR1 DFQATT and CDR2 SNEGSKA come from the germline V gene (reference sequence). J gave up 4 bases and V 5 bases, and 3 bases lay outside the gene matches. The CDR3 is 13 amino acids. This record comes from a study of neurological immune-mediated disorders. Each CDR3 protein gets one entry after TCRdb re-called the 5' RACE reads with MiXCR. In the table there are tens of thousands of distinct CDR3 sequences, about 9.9% of which are singletons. J is TRBJ1-5 and V is TRBV20-1; 9 nucleotides match TRBD1. This receptor was obtained from a woman aged 25 to 45 with HTLV-1-associated myelopathy (HAM/TSP). The sample was CD4+ T cells from blood. In nucleotides, the CDR3 is TGCAGTGCTTACAGGGGGCCAAATCAGCCCCAGCATTTT. It is translated as CSAYRGPNQPQHF.